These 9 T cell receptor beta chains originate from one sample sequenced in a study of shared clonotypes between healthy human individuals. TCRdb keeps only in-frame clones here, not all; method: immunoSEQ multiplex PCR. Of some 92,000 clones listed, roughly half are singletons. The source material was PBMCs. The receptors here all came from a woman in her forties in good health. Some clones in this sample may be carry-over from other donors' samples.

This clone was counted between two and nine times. Here the CDR3 reads CASRLAGLTDTQYF. CDR3 in DNA: TGTGCCAGCAGGCTAGCGGGCCTCACAGATACGCAGTATTTT. The rearrangement uses TRBV5-4 and TRBJ2-3; 8 bases are a match to TRBD2. V dropped 5 bases and J dropped 2; count of bases not matched to a gene: 4. CDR1 and CDR2 (germline): SGHNT, YYREEE (reference sequence). CDR3 length: 14 amino acids.

The CDR3 DNA reads as TGTGCCACGACAGGGGGCAGGACTGGGGCCAACGTCCTGACTTTC. This encodes CATTGGRTGANVLTF. The chain has TRBV2 and TRBJ2-6, with 10 bases lining up with TRBD1. Germline V gives CDR1 SNHLY, CDR2 FYNNEI. This CDR3 spans 15 amino acids. V was pared by 10 bases and J by 2 bases, with 5 bases of the junction left unmatched.

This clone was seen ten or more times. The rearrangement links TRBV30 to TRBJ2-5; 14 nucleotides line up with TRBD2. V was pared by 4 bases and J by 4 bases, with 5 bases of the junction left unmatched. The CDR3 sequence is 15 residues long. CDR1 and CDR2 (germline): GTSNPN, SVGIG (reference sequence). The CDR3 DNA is TGTGCCTGGAATCTGGGACTAGCGGGAGCAGAGACCCAGTACTTC. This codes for CAWNLGLAGAETQYF.

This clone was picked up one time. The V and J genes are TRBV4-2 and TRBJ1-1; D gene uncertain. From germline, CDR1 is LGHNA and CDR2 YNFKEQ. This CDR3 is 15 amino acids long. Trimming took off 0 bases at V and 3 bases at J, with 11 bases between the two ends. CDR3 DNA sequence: TGTGCCAGCAGCCAAGATGATTCTAGGGACACTGAAGCTTTCTTT. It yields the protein CASSQDDSRDTEAFF.

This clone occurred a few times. The CDR3 is CASRSTNSPLHF. CDR3 DNA sequence: TGTGCCAGCCGCTCTACTAATTCACCCCTCCACTTT. The chain links TRBV16 to TRBJ1-6; D uncertain. Trimming took 8 bases from V and 6 from J, leaving 8 bases between them. CDR1 is KGHSY, CDR2 FQNENV, per germline. This CDR3 has 12 residues.

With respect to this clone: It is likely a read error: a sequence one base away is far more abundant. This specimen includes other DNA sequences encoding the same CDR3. The DNA of the CDR3 is TGCAGTGCTATCAGACAGTACGAGCAGTACTTT. It specifies CSAIRQYEQYF. The chain carries TRBV20-1 and TRBJ2-7; the D gene is possibly TRBD1 (5 bases). CDR3 length equals 11 residues. Germline CDR1 DFQATT, CDR2 SNEGSKA (reference sequence).

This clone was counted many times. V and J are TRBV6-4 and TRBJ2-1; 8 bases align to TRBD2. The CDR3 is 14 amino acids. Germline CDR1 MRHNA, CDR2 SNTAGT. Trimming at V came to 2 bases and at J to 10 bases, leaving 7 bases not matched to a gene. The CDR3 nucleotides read TGTGCCAGCAGTGACGGGAGCGGGAGCGGGGAGCAGTTCTTC. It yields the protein CASSDGSGSGEQFF.

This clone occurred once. The CDR3 DNA follows: TGTGCCAGCAGTTTTGGGAGCTACGAGCAGTACTTC. It yields the protein CASSFGSYEQYF. The chain is built from TRBV28 and TRBJ2-7, with a tentative D call TRBD2 (5 bases). CDR1 and CDR2 from the germline V gene are MDHEN and SYDVKM. V lost 3 bases and J 3 bases, leaving 6 bases between the germline ends. The CDR3 is 12 amino acids.

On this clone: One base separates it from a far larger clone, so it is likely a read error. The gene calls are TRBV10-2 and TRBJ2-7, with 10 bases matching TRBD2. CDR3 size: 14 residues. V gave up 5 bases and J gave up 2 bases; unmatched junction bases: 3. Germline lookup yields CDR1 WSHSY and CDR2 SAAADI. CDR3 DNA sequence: TGCGCCAGCAGTCCGAGCGGGAGGGCCTACGAGCAGTACTTC. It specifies CASSPSGRAYEQYF.